This entry describes one T cell receptor (beta chain). The sample belongs to a study of blood T cell repertoires in COVID-19. Study as a whole: Whether acute or convalescent, the COVID-19 samples came from the United States, Italy and Spain. From T cells, B-cell-depleted T cells, or PBMCs came the material, which was cDNA or gDNA.

Source study methods: Quantification of nucleated cells was approximated via reference gene primer amplification. The assay was immunoSEQ multiplex PCR, and TCRdb's table has in-frame clones only and misses some. Clonal size and the V and J genes are those of that table, whereas D and trimming came from the DNA. The sample contains 55,000 to 75,000 clones, approximately 86% of which appear only once. Trimming took 9 bases from V and 2 from J; bases not matched to a gene: 8. The germline V gene has CDR1 MDHEN and CDR2 SYDVKM. The CDR3 covers 15 residues. The TCR comes from a human donor with active COVID-19. The donor label of this sample is uncertain. The V call is TRBV28, the J call TRBJ1-5; 9 bases map to TRBD1. The source material was peripheral blood. The CDR3 reads CASLQGALGNQPQHF. CDR3 coding DNA: TGTGCCAGTCTACAGGGGGCACTGGGCAATCAGCCCCAGCATTTT.